A single sample gave rise to the 9 T cell receptor beta chains below, sequenced in a study of CXCR3-negative and CXCR3-positive naive CD8 T cells. Regarding the study as a whole: TRB CDR3s of CXCR3-positive naive cells were more hydrophobic than those of CXCR3-negative naive cells.

These receptors lack a known antigen. Libraries were UMI-labeled 5' RACE TRB cDNA. TCRdb re-called the 5' RACE reads and shows each CDR3 protein once, DNA omitted. Across around 130,000 distinct CDR3 sequences, the top ten clones capture about 0.54% of the sample. Sequencing was done on a sample of naive CXCR3+ CD8+ T cells from blood. As for subset: CD45RO-CCR7+CD27+CD95- naive CD8+ T cells expressing CXCR3 (TNR3+). The receptors come from a human donor in good health. Some clones in this sample may be carry-over from other donors' samples.

The chain has TRBV10-1 and TRBJ2-2; absent DNA, TCRdb's TRBD2 call cannot be checked. This CDR3 is 17 amino acids long. The germline V gene has CDR1 WNHNN and CDR2 SYGVQD (reference sequence). The CDR3 spells CATNGLAGGLNTGELFF.

This chain connects TRBV19 to TRBJ1-5; absent DNA, TCRdb's TRBD1 call cannot be checked. The CDR3 sequence is 16 residues long. Looked up from germline, CDR1 is LNHDA and CDR2 is SQIVND (reference sequence). The CDR3 sequence is CASRFNGGGSKQPQHF.

This chain uses TRBV3-1 with TRBJ2-2; the D gene TCRdb calls, TRBD2, cannot be checked with no DNA. Germline-derived CDR1 and CDR2 are LGHDT and YNNKEL (reference sequence). The CDR3 is 16 amino acids. The CDR3 reads CASSPTASGNTGELFF.

V usage is TRBV12-3 or TRBV12-4 and J usage is TRBJ2-3; TCRdb calls TRBD2, which cannot be checked without DNA. This CDR3 comprises 12 residues. The CDR3 loop reads CASTQLGDTQYF.

The chain couples TRBV29-1 to TRBJ2-5; there is no DNA to check the TCRdb D call of TRBD2. The germline CDR1 and CDR2 sequences are SQVTM and ANQGSEA. The CDR3 contains 14 residues. CDR3: CSVETAGGQETQYF. The full variable domain, rest sourced from reference TRBV29-1 and TRBJ2-5, is SAVISQKPSRDICQRGTSLTIQCQVDSQVTMMFWYRQQPGQSLTLIATANQGSEATYESGFVIDKFPISRPNLTFSTLTVSNMSPEDSSIYLCSVETAGGQETQYFGPGTRLLVL.

This chain links TRBV6-6 with TRBJ2-7; checking the TCRdb D call of TRBD2 is not possible without DNA. The CDR3 runs to 15 residues. Germline V gene sequence: CDR1 MNHNY, CDR2 SVGAGI (reference sequence). CDR3 loop: CASSYSVGTSGEQYF.

The chain employs TRBV5-6 and TRBJ2-1; TCRdb's D gene call, TRBD2, goes unchecked for lack of DNA. CDR3 length equals 14 residues. Germline V CDR1 and CDR2: SGHDT, YYEEEE. The CDR3 sequence is CASSLRTRDNEQFF.

The chain employs TRBV3-1 and TRBJ2-7; TCRdb proposes TRBD2, but this gene call is untestable without DNA. CDR3 length equals 15 residues. From germline, CDR1 is LGHDT and CDR2 YNNKEL (reference sequence). CDR3 protein: CASSPSSDTLFEQYF.

The chain is built from TRBV29-1 and TRBJ2-2. This CDR3 has 12 residues. CDR1 and CDR2 from the germline V gene are SQVTM and ANQGSEA. The CDR3: CSVIRTTGELFF.